This TCR beta chain appears in the sequencing data of a study of OX40 agonist ivuxolimab in advanced cancers. As for the study in general: In this cohort, patients received ivuxolimab, an agonistic anti-OX40 (CD134) antibody.

Of note for this clone: What it binds is not known.

Assay used: immunoSEQ multiplex PCR; TCRdb lists only in-frame clones, some missing. The table shows just over 90,000 clones, with roughly 94% occurring only once. Per germline, CDR1 MGHDK and CDR2 SYGVNS. Losses at the gene ends were 5 bases for V and 8 bases for J; bases not matched to a gene: 3. CDR3 length: 13 residues. General observations from the study: With doses of 0.1 to 3.0 mg/kg, CD4+ and CD8+ blood T cells had undergone clonal expansion by week 6. CD4+ T cells averaged fewer expanded clones than CD8+ T cells.

The clonotype originates from an adult with an advanced solid tumor such as melanoma, head and neck, liver or kidney cancer. This chain links TRBV25-1 with TRBJ2-3; 11 bases are shared with TRBD2. The source material was CD4+ or CD8+ T cells sorted from blood, sampled in a trial of the OX40 agonist ivuxolimab. The CDR3 sequence is CASSRLAGSTQYF. DNA of the CDR3: TGTGCCAGCAGTCGACTAGCGGGGAGTACGCAGTATTTT. The variable domain in full, completed from reference TRBV25-1 and TRBJ2-3, reads EADIYQTPRYLVIGTGKKITLECSQTMGHDKMYWYQQDPGMELHLIHYSYGVNSTEKGDLSSESTVSRIRTEHFPLTLESARPSHTSQYLCASSRLAGSTQYFGPGTRLTVL.